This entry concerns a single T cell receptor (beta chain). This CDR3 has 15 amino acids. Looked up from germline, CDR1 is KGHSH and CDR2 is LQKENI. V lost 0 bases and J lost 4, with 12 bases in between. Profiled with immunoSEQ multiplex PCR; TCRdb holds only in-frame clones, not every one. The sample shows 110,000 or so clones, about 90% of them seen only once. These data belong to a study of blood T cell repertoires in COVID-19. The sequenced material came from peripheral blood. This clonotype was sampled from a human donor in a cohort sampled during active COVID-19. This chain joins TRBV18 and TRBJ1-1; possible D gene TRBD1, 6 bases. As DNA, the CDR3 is TGTGCCAGCTCACCACCAGGACAGTTTCTCACTGAAGCTTTCTTT. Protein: CASSPPGQFLTEAFF.